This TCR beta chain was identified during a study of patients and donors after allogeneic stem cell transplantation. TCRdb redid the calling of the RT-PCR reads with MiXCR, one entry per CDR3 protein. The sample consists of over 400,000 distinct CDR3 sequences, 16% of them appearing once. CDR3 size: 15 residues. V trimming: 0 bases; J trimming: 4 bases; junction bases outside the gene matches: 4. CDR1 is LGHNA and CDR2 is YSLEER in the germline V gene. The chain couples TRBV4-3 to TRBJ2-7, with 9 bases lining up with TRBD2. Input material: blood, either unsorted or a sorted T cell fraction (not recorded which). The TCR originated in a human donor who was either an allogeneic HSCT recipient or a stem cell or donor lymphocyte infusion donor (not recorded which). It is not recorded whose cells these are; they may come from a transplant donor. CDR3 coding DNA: TGCGCCAGCAGCCAAGATGGGGGACTAGCATACGAGCAGTACTTC. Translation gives CASSQDGGLAYEQYF.